Sequencing of this T cell receptor (beta chain) was carried out in a study of control samples from healthy donors and cancer patients. Profiled with immunoSEQ multiplex PCR; TCRdb holds only in-frame clones, not every one. The sample includes some 130,000 clones, 92% of them seen just once. CDR3 length: 14 residues. The trim removed 4 bases at V and 5 bases at J, leaving 5 bases unmatched. Looked up from germline, CDR1 is SGHNT and CDR2 is YYREEE (reference sequence). The sequence derives from a man aged 18-30 years in good health. The V gene is TRBV5-4, the J gene TRBJ2-5, with 10 bases aligning to TRBD2. The sample taken for sequencing was blood. The CDR3 coding sequence is TGTGCCAGCAGCAAAGCGGGGGGGTGGGAGACCCAGTACTTC. Translated: CASSKAGGWETQYF.